This T cell receptor (beta chain) was profiled in a study of blood T cells in healthy people across ages. Together with a sample-barcoded 5' primer, a J-beta primer mix was included in a second PCR lasting about 6 to 11 cycles. MiXCR, run by TCRdb on the 5' RACE reads, gives a single entry per CDR3 protein. The sample lists roughly 1.9 million distinct CDR3 sequences, approximately 40% occurring once. The sequenced sample consisted of blood. The sequence derives from a human donor in good health.

The CDR3 DNA sequence: TGTGCCAGCAGCCAACGGACAGTTAACAATGAGCAGTTCTTC. Translating it yields CASSQRTVNNEQFF. V and J are TRBV3-1 and TRBJ2-1, with D tentatively TRBD1 (6 bases). Germline V CDR1 and CDR2: LGHDT, YNNKEL (reference sequence). CDR3 length equals 14 residues. V lost 2 bases, J lost 5 bases, and 10 bases lay in between.